Listed below are T cell receptor beta chains from one sample, sequenced in a study of T cells in Graves' hyperthyroidism and ophthalmopathy. Each CDR3 protein gets one entry after TCRdb re-called the multiplex PCR reads with MiXCR. The repertoire holds around 290,000 distinct CDR3 sequences, with 10% to 15% as singletons. The material sequenced was blood. These receptors all stem from a woman aged 25-40 years with Graves' hyperthyroidism that later progressed to Graves' ophthalmopathy. Each CDR3 is given with its conserved first and last residue. A D gene is named only where the DNA matches it firmly. Clone size is not always given. Where it is, it says once, few, many or a class for expanded clones.

abundance: few; v_gene: TRBV25-1; d_gene: .; j_gene: TRBJ1-5; CDR3aa: CASSTREPNQPQHF; CDR3nt: TGTGCCAGCAGTACCCGGGAACCTAATCAGCCCCAGCATTTT
abundance: many; v_gene: TRBV28; d_gene: .; j_gene: TRBJ1-6; CDR3aa: CASTPAMNSPLHF; CDR3nt: TGTGCCAGCACCCCTGCGATGAATTCACCCCTCCACTTT
abundance: many; v_gene: TRBV24-1; d_gene: TRBD2; j_gene: TRBJ2-1; CDR3aa: CATSDYSGGSRNEQFF; CDR3nt: TGTGCCACCAGTGATTACAGTGGCGGGAGTCGGAATGAGCAGTTCTTC
abundance: few; v_gene: TRBV7-6; d_gene: .; j_gene: TRBJ1-4; CDR3aa: CASSSYISTNEKLFF; CDR3nt: TGTGCCAGCAGCTCCTACATTTCAACTAATGAAAAACTGTTTTTT
abundance: few; v_gene: TRBV29-1; d_gene: .; j_gene: TRBJ1-1; CDR3aa: CSVLQNTGAFF; CDR3nt: TGCAGCGTTTTACAGAACACTGGAGCTTTCTTT
abundance: .; v_gene: TRBV7-9; d_gene: TRBD1; j_gene: TRBJ2-7; CDR3aa: CASSPWDRNYEQYF; CDR3nt: TGTGCCAGCAGCCCCTGGGACAGGAACTACGAGCAGTACTTC
abundance: many; v_gene: TRBV20-1; d_gene: TRBD2; j_gene: TRBJ2-1; CDR3aa: CSASPIVDPGTRNEQFF; CDR3nt: TGCAGTGCTTCGCCCATCGTGGATCCCGGGACTAGGAATGAGCAGTTCTTC
abundance: .; v_gene: TRBV13; d_gene: .; j_gene: TRBJ2-2; CDR3aa: CAGSPNTGELFF; CDR3nt: TGTGCCGGCAGCCCAAACACCGGGGAGCTGTTTTTT
abundance: many; v_gene: TRBV11-2; d_gene: .; j_gene: TRBJ2-5; CDR3aa: CASSSLPANQETQYF; CDR3nt: TGTGCCAGCAGCTCACTACCAGCGAACCAAGAGACCCAGTACTTC
abundance: many; v_gene: TRBV7-3; d_gene: .; j_gene: TRBJ2-1; CDR3aa: CASSSTGSSYNEQFF; CDR3nt: TGTGCCAGCAGCTCGACTGGTAGCTCCTACAATGAGCAGTTCTTC
abundance: few; v_gene: TRBV14; d_gene: .; j_gene: TRBJ2-7; CDR3aa: CASSQGGFYEQYF; CDR3nt: TGTGCCAGCAGCCAAGGGGGTTTCTACGAGCAGTACTTC
abundance: many; v_gene: TRBV7-2; d_gene: TRBD2; j_gene: TRBJ2-7; CDR3aa: CASSLLPRGLAGGPNEQYF; CDR3nt: TGTGCCAGCAGCTTACTCCCCCGCGGACTAGCGGGAGGGCCAAACGAGCAGTACTTC
abundance: .; v_gene: TRBV4-2; d_gene: TRBD1; j_gene: TRBJ1-2; CDR3aa: CASSQGDRAGGCTF; CDR3nt: TGTGCCAGCAGCCAAGGGGACAGGGCGGGTGGCTGCACCTTC
abundance: many; v_gene: TRBV14; d_gene: .; j_gene: TRBJ2-1; CDR3aa: CASSLAANLGNEQFF; CDR3nt: TGTGCCAGCAGCCTAGCGGCTAATCTGGGGAATGAGCAGTTCTTC
abundance: many; v_gene: TRBV28; d_gene: .; j_gene: TRBJ2-7; CDR3aa: CASRGLGYEQYF; CDR3nt: TGTGCCAGTAGGGGGTTAGGCTACGAGCAGTACTTC
abundance: few; v_gene: TRBV6-1; d_gene: .; j_gene: TRBJ2-4; CDR3aa: CASTRNEPTLAKNIQYF; CDR3nt: TGTGCCAGCACCCGAAATGAACCGACATTAGCCAAAAACATTCAGTACTTC
abundance: few; v_gene: TRBV10-3; d_gene: TRBD2; j_gene: TRBJ2-1; CDR3aa: CAVRDYRHEQFF; CDR3nt: TGTGCCGTCCGGGACTACCGGCATGAGCAGTTCTTC
abundance: .; v_gene: TRBV28; d_gene: TRBD1; j_gene: TRBJ2-7; CDR3aa: CASSTPGQGTREQYF; CDR3nt: TGTGCCAGCAGTACGCCGGGACAGGGAACGAGAGAGCAGTACTTC